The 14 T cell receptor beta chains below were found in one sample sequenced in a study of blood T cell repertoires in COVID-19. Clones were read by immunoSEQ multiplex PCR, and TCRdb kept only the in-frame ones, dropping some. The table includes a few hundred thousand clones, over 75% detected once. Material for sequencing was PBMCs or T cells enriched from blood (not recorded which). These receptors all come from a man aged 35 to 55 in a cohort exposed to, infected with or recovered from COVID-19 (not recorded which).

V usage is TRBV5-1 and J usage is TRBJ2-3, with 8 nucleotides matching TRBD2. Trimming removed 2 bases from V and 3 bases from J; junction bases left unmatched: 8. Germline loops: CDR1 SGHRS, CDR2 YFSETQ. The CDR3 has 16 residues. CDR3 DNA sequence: TGCGCCAGCAGCTTAGAACCGGGACTAGGAACAGATACGCAGTATTTT. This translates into CASSLEPGLGTDTQYF.

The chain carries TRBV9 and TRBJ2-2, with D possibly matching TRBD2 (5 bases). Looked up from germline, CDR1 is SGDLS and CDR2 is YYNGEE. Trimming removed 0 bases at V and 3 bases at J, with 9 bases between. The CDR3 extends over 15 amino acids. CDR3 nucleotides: TGTGCCAGCAGCGTAGATCCCGGGGACACCGGGGAGCTGTTTTTT. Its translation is CASSVDPGDTGELFF.

The CDR3 sequence is CAIRRDRVGTSALGEQFF. As DNA, the CDR3 is TGTGCCATCAGACGCGATAGAGTTGGGACTAGCGCCCTTGGTGAGCAGTTCTTC. This chain joins TRBV10-3 and TRBJ2-1, with 10 bases matching TRBD2. The CDR3 contains 18 residues. Germline V lookup: CDR1 ENHRY, CDR2 SYGVKD. V lost 6 bases to trimming and J lost 9 bases; unmatched junction nucleotides: 20.

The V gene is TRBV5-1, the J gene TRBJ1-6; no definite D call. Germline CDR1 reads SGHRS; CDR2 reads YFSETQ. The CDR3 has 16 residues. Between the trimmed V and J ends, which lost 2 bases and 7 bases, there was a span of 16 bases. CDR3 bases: TGCGCCAGCAGCTTTGGTCCTGGGAGAATAAATTCACCCCTCCACTTT. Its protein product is CASSFGPGRINSPLHF.

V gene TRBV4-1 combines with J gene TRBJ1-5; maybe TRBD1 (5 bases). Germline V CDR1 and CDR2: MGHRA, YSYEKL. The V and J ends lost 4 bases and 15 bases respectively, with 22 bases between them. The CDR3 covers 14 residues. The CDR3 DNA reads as TGCGCCAGCAGCCGGCAGCAGGGTCATCCTCTATTGCATTTT. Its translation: CASSRQQGHPLLHF.

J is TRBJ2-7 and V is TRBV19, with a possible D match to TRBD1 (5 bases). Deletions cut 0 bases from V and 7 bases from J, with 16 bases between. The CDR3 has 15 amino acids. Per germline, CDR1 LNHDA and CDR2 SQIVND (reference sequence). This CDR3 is CASSIEDTGHSEQYF. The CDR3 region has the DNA TGTGCCAGTAGTATAGAGGACACAGGCCATTCGGAGCAGTACTTC.

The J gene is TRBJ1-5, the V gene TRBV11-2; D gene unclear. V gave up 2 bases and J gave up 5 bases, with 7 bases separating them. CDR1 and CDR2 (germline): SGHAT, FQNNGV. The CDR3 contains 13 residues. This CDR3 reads CASSLTDHQPQHF. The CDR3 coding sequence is TGTGCCAGCAGCTTAACAGACCATCAGCCCCAGCATTTT. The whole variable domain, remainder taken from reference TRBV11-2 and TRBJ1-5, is EAGVAQSPRYKIIEKRQSVAFWCNPISGHATLYWYQQILGQGPKLLIQFQNNGVVDDSQLPKDRFSAERLKGVDSTLKIQPAKLEDSAVYLCASSLTDHQPQHFGDGTRLSIL.

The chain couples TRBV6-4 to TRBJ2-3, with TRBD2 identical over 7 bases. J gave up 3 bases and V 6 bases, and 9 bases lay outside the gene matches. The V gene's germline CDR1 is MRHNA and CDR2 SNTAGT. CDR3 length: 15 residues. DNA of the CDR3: TGTGCCAGCAGATTTTCTTGGGAGGGAACAGATACGCAGTATTTT. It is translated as CASRFSWEGTDTQYF.

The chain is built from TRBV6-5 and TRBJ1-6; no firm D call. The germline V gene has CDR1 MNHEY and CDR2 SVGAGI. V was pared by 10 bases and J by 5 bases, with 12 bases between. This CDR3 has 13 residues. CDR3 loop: CATRVGHNSPLHF. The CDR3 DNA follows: TGTGCCACACGGGTCGGCCATAATTCACCCCTCCACTTT.

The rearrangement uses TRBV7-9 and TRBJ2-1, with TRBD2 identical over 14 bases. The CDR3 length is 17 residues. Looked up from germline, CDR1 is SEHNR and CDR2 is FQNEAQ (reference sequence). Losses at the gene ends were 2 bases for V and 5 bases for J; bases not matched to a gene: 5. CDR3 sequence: CASSLSPGLAGDNEQFF. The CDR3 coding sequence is TGTGCCAGCAGCTTATCCCCGGGACTAGCGGGAGACAATGAGCAGTTCTTC.

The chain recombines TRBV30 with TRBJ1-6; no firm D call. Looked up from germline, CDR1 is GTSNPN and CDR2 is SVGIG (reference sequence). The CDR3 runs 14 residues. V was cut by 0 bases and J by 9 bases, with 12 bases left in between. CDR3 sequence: CAWSVGGSGSPLHF. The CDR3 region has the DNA TGTGCCTGGAGTGTGGGAGGGTCCGGTTCACCCCTCCACTTT.

The CDR3 DNA sequence: TGTGCCAGCAGCCAAGAGTTGCTAGCGGTTTACAATGAGCAGTTCTTC. This sequence encodes CASSQELLAVYNEQFF. The chain links TRBV3-1 (or the pseudogene TRBV3-2) to TRBJ2-1, with 7 bases that match TRBD2. CDR1 is LGHDT, CDR2 YNNKEL, per germline (reference sequence). This CDR3 region has 16 residues. Unmatched junction bases numbered 6, after V lost 0 bases and J lost 4 bases.

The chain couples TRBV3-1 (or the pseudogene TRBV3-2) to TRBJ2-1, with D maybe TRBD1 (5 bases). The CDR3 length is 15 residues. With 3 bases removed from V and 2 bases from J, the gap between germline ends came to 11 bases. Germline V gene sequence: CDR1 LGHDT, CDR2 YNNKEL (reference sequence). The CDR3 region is CASSHRDGPYNEQFF. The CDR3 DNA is TGTGCCAGCAGCCACAGGGATGGCCCCTACAATGAGCAGTTCTTC.

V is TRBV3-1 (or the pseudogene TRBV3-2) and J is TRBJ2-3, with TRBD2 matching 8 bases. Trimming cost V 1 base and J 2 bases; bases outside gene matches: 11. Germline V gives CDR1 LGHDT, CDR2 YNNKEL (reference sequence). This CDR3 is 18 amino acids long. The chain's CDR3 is CASSQGERSGGSTDTQYF. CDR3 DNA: TGTGCCAGCAGCCAAGGCGAACGGAGCGGGGGATCCACAGATACGCAGTATTTT.